The next 20 T cell receptor beta chains were all read from a single sample in a study of control samples from healthy donors and cancer patients. The assay was immunoSEQ multiplex PCR, and TCRdb's table has in-frame clones only and misses some. Here the sample spans tens of thousands of clones, around 92% being singletons. Specimen: blood. The receptors derive from a man aged 25-45 years in good health.

The chain links TRBV15 to TRBJ2-3; 12 nucleotides align to TRBD2. Germline V gene lookup returns CDR1 LNHNV and CDR2 YYDKDF (reference sequence). The junction had 8 bases not matched to a gene; V was cut back by 5 bases and J by 5 bases. This CDR3 comprises 16 residues. CDR3 region: CATSATLAGGQDTQYF. For the CDR3, the DNA is TGTGCCACCAGCGCAACCCTAGCGGGGGGGCAAGATACGCAGTATTTT.

The rearrangement joins TRBV18 to TRBJ2-6, with 7 bases lining up with TRBD1. This CDR3 has 17 amino acids. CDR1 is KGHSH, CDR2 LQKENI, per germline. The J segment lost 0 bases and the V segment lost 6 bases, leaving 8 bases of the junction unmatched. CDR3 nucleotide sequence: TGTGCCAGCTCGTCACAGGGGACCGACTCTGGGGCCAACGTCCTGACTTTC. It codes for CASSSQGTDSGANVLTF.

The chain recombines TRBV19 with TRBJ2-1; D is unresolved. From germline, CDR1 is LNHDA and CDR2 SQIVND (reference sequence). Trimming removed 8 bases at V and 2 bases at J, with 19 bases between. The CDR3 is made up of 16 amino acids. The CDR3 bases are TGTGCCAGTGTTCCATCCGGACGGATAGCCTACAATGAGCAGTTCTTC. Its protein product is CASVPSGRIAYNEQFF.

The chain employs TRBV13 and TRBJ1-1; TRBD1 matches 8 bases. V trimming: 5 bases; J trimming: 0 bases; junction bases outside the gene matches: 2. Germline V gene lookup returns CDR1 PRHDT and CDR2 FYEKMQ (reference sequence). The CDR3 has 14 amino acids. The CDR3 loop is CASSMTGVNTEAFF. In nucleotides, the CDR3 is TGTGCCAGCAGCATGACAGGGGTGAACACTGAAGCTTTCTTT.

V usage is TRBV7-9 and J usage is TRBJ2-3; 13 positions agree with TRBD2. Per germline, CDR1 SEHNR and CDR2 FQNEAQ (reference sequence). V gave up 6 bases and J gave up 4 bases; unmatched junction bases: 4. This CDR3 is built from 15 residues. The CDR3 DNA is TGTGCCAGCAGTCCGGGACTAGCGGGGCCAGATACGCAGTATTTT. Protein sequence: CASSPGLAGPDTQYF.

The chain combines TRBV5-1 with TRBJ2-3, with D maybe TRBD1 (5 bases). The germline V gene has CDR1 SGHRS and CDR2 YFSETQ. This CDR3 has 15 residues. The V gene lost 0 bases and the J gene lost 3 bases, with 11 bases spanning the gap. DNA for the CDR3: TGCGCCAGCAGCTTGGTTGCAGGGAATACAGATACGCAGTATTTT. Translation: CASSLVAGNTDTQYF.

The chain employs TRBV5-8 and TRBJ2-1, with 8 bases fitting TRBD1. CDR1 is SGHTS and CDR2 is YDEGEE in the germline V gene. J lost 12 bases, V lost 2 bases, and 7 bases had no gene match. The CDR3 has 13 residues. The CDR3 reads CASSFTGGRGQFF. The CDR3, as DNA: TGTGCCAGCAGCTTCACAGGGGGACGTGGGCAGTTCTTC.

This chain joins TRBV19 and TRBJ2-2, with D hard to call. Germline V gene sequence: CDR1 LNHDA, CDR2 SQIVND (reference sequence). V lost 1 base, J lost 4 bases, and 10 bases lay in between. The CDR3 has 15 residues. The CDR3 region has the DNA TGTGCCAGTAGTATAGGTGGGCGCGCCACCGGGGAGCTGTTTTTT. It translates to CASSIGGRATGELFF.

This chain joins TRBV28 and TRBJ2-1, with unresolved D. The germline V and J ends were trimmed by 1 base and 3 bases, with 10 bases remaining between them. The germline gives CDR1 MDHEN, CDR2 SYDVKM. The CDR3 sequence is 15 residues long. The CDR3 reads CASSLFDQSYNEQFF. CDR3 bases: TGTGCCAGCAGTTTATTCGATCAGAGCTACAATGAGCAGTTCTTC.

This chain links TRBV29-1 with TRBJ1-1; D is uncertain. The CDR3 covers 16 residues. V gave up 0 bases and J gave up 1 base, with 15 bases separating them. Germline V gene sequence: CDR1 SQVTM, CDR2 ANQGSEA. The CDR3 coding sequence is TGCAGCGTTGAAGATCCCGTATTTTCGGCGAACACTGAAGCTTTCTTT. This codes for CSVEDPVFSANTEAFF.

The V gene is TRBV7-9, the J gene TRBJ2-3, with 12 positions matching TRBD2. Germline V gives CDR1 SEHNR, CDR2 FQNEAQ (reference sequence). V trimming: 7 bases; J trimming: 6 bases; junction bases outside the gene matches: 8. This CDR3 is 15 amino acids long. CDR3 protein: CASTGLAGGMDTQYF. The CDR3 DNA sequence: TGTGCCAGCACAGGGCTAGCGGGGGGGATGGATACGCAGTATTTT.

This chain links TRBV6-6 with TRBJ1-6, with D perhaps TRBD1 (5 bases). Per the germline V gene, CDR1 is MNHNY and CDR2 is SVGAGI (reference sequence). The CDR3 loop spans 15 amino acids. The V end lost 6 bases, the J end lost 9 bases, and 18 bases lay between the germline ends. DNA for the CDR3: TGTGCCAGCAGCCTTTTAGGGGATAGCGGTTCACCCCTCCACTTT. It is translated as CASSLLGDSGSPLHF.

This chain joins TRBV4-1 and TRBJ2-7; 9 bases map to TRBD1. Germline CDR1 and CDR2: MGHRA and YSYEKL. V gave up 2 bases and J gave up 4 bases; unmatched junction bases: 9. This CDR3 is 16 amino acids long. DNA for the CDR3: TGCGCCAGCAGCCAACCGGCGGGACAGGGCTCTTACGAGCAGTACTTC. This sequence encodes CASSQPAGQGSYEQYF.

This clone appeared a single time. The J gene is TRBJ2-3, the V gene TRBV5-3; TRBD2 might be the D (5 bases). TRBV5-3 is sorted into the ORF group, with uncertain function. Trimming stripped 4 bases from V and 5 bases from J, with 8 bases between. This CDR3 spans 12 amino acids. CDR3 coding DNA: TGTGCCAGAAGCCTTGAGGGAGATACGCAGTATTTT. Residues: CARSLEGDTQYF.

The V call is TRBV5-4, the J call TRBJ2-1; no reliable D call. The germline gives CDR1 SGHNT, CDR2 YYREEE (reference sequence). The CDR3 spans 14 residues. V lost 0 bases, J lost 10 bases, and 14 bases lay in between. CDR3 in DNA: TGTGCCAGCAGCTTGGACGGCCTAAGCAGGGAGCAGTTCTTC. Translation: CASSLDGLSREQFF. The whole variable domain, filled in from reference TRBV5-4 and TRBJ2-1, reads ETGVTQSPTHLIKTRGQQVTLRCSSQSGHNTVSWYQQALGQGPQFIFQYYREEENGRGNFPPRFSGLQFPNYSSELNVNALELDDSALYLCASSLDGLSREQFFGPGTRLTVL.

The chain uses TRBV7-9 and TRBJ1-2; a possible D gene is TRBD1 (5 bases). V was clipped by 5 bases and J by 8 bases, with 15 bases between them. The V gene's germline CDR1 is SEHNR and CDR2 FQNEAQ (reference sequence). This CDR3 is built from 13 residues. The CDR3: CASSVGVLDGYTF. The CDR3 DNA is TGTGCCAGCAGCGTGGGGGTGTTGGACGGCTACACCTTC.

The V and J genes are TRBV15 and TRBJ2-5; possible D gene TRBD2, 6 bases. The CDR3 length is 14 residues. Germline-derived CDR1 and CDR2 are LNHNV and YYDKDF (reference sequence). V lost 2 bases, J lost 5 bases, and 12 bases lay in between. The CDR3 loop reads CATSRQGGLETQYF. In DNA, the CDR3 is TGTGCCACCAGCAGACAGGGAGGATTGGAGACCCAGTACTTC.

The chain joins TRBV12-3 or TRBV12-4 to TRBJ1-4, with 7 nucleotides matching TRBD1. This CDR3 is 12 amino acids long. Trimming at V came to 5 bases and at J to 7 bases, leaving 1 base not matched to a gene. CDR3 in DNA: TGTGCCAGCAGTAGGACAGGTGAAAAACTGTTTTTT. Amino acids: CASSRTGEKLFF.

V gene TRBV6-1 combines with J gene TRBJ1-3; TRBD1 matches at 10 bases. This CDR3 contains 16 residues. The junction had 3 bases not matched to a gene; V was cut back by 1 base and J by 3 bases. The germline V gene encodes CDR1 MNHNS and CDR2 SASEGT. The CDR3 region is CASSEGQGAFGNTIYF. CDR3 in DNA: TGTGCCAGCAGTGAAGGACAGGGGGCGTTTGGAAACACCATATATTTT.

The chain is built from TRBV19 and TRBJ1-2, with D possibly matching TRBD1 (6 bases). The germline gives CDR1 LNHDA, CDR2 SQIVND (reference sequence). Between the trimmed V and J ends, which lost 1 base and 7 bases, there was a span of 19 bases. The CDR3 length is 16 residues. Here the CDR3 reads CASSIVGGGAVSGYTF. CDR3 nucleotides: TGTGCCAGTAGTATAGTCGGCGGGGGCGCAGTTAGTGGCTACACCTTC.